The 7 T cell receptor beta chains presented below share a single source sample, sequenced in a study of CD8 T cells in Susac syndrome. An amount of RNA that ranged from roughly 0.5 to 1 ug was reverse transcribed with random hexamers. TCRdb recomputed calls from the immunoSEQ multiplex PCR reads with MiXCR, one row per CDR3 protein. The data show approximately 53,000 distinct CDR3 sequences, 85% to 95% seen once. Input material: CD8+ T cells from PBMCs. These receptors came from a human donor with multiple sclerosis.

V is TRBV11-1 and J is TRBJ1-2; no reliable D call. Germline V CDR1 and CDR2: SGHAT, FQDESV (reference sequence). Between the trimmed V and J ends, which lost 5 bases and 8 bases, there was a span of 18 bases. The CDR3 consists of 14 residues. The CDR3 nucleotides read TGTGCCAGCAGCGACCGGGTTGGACTAGGAGGCTACACCTTC. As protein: CASSDRVGLGGYTF.

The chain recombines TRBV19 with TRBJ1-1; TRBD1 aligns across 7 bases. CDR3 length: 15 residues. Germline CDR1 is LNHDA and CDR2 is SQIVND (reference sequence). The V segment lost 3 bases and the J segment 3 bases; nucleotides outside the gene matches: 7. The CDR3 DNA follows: TGTGCCAGTAGTATGTCGAGGGGGCCATACACTGAAGCTTTCTTT. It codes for CASSMSRGPYTEAFF.

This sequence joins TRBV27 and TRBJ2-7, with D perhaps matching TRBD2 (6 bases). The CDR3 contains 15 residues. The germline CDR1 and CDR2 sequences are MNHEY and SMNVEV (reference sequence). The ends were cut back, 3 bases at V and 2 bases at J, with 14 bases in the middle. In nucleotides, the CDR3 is TGTGCCAGCAGTTTGGAGGGGATTTCGACCTACGAGCAGTACTTC. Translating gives CASSLEGISTYEQYF.

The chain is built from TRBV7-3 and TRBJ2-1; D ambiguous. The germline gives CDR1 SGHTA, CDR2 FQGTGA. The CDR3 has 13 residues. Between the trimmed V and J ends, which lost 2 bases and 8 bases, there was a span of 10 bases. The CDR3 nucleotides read TGTGCCAGCAGCTTATGGCCTGGGGATGAGCAGTTCTTC. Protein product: CASSLWPGDEQFF.

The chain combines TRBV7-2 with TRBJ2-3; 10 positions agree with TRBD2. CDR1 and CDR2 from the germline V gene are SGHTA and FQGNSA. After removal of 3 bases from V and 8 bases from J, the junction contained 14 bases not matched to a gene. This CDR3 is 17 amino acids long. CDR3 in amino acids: CASSLTLAGGHTGTQYF. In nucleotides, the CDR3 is TGTGCCAGCAGCTTGACCTTAGCGGGGGGCCACACCGGTACGCAGTATTTT.

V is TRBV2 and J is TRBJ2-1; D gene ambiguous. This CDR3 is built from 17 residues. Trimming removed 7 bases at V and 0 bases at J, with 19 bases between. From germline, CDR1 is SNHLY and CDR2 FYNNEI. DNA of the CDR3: TGTGCCAGCATCCCCCGGCAGTCTATTTACTCCTACAATGAGCAGTTCTTC. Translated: CASIPRQSIYSYNEQFF.

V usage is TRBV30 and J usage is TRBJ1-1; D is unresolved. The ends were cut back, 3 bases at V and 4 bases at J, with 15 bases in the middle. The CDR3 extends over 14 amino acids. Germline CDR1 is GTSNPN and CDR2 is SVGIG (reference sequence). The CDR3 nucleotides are TGTGCCTGGAGCCTGGAAACGTGGACCACTGAAGCTTTCTTT. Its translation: CAWSLETWTTEAFF.